Here is one T cell receptor (beta chain) with its context. Its antigen is unknown. This sample was included in a study of cytomegalovirus exposure and HLA in healthy donors. Points from the study as a whole: Using a false discovery rate of 0.05, a later analysis showed that roughly 16,000 TCR beta sequences were associated with HLA alleles. Of the V segments, some could not be distinguished, including TRBV6-2 and TRBV6-3, and were excluded.

Primers for the PCR totalled 60 Vbeta and 13 Jbeta. Sequenced by immunoSEQ multiplex PCR; TCRdb stores in-frame clones only, minus some. The sample shows 30,000 to 40,000 clones, approximately 67% of them seen only once. Germline values: CDR1 MNHEY, CDR2 SVGAGI. This CDR3 is 16 amino acids long. Germline trimming cut 1 base from V and 5 bases from J; bases unmatched to any gene: 8. V and J are TRBV6-5 and TRBJ2-3, with TRBD1 matching 8 bases. The receptor comes from a man between 40 and 49 years old in good health and CMV-seropositive. The sample was PBMCs. The CDR3 here is CASSYLGGQGGDTQYF. The CDR3, as DNA: TGTGCCAGCAGTTACTTGGGCGGACAGGGTGGAGATACGCAGTATTTT.